Each of the 19 T cell receptor beta chains below was sequenced from the same sample in a study of blood T cell repertoires in COVID-19. Here immunoSEQ multiplex PCR was the method, and the copy in TCRdb shows in-frame clones only, minus some. The data contain approximately 360,000 clones, approximately 90% of them seen just once; the ten biggest clones take up over 0.9%. Material for sequencing was PBMCs or T cells enriched from blood (not recorded which). The receptors here all came from a woman aged 30 to 39 with acute COVID-19.

In its sample, this clone was seen once. V gene TRBV21-1 combines with J gene TRBJ2-3; the listed D gene, TRBD2, was not tested against the DNA. TRBV21-1 is marked as a pseudogene. The CDR3 has 16 amino acids. CDR3 bases: TGTGCCAGCAGCAATCTAGCGGGGGACAGCACAGATACGCAGTATTTT. It translates to CASSNLAGDSTDTQYF.

In its sample, this clone was seen a few times. The chain combines TRBV28 with TRBJ1-2; possible D gene TRBD1, 6 bases. Trimming cost V 1 base and J 8 bases, with 11 bases left between them. CDR1 is MDHEN and CDR2 is SYDVKM in the germline V gene. This CDR3 comprises 13 residues. The CDR3 loop reads CASSLLGGKGYTF. The CDR3 DNA reads TGTGCCAGCAGTTTATTAGGGGGAAAAGGCTACACCTTC.

V and J are TRBV5-1 and TRBJ2-2; D is uncertain. The CDR3 covers 14 residues. CDR1 and CDR2 (germline): SGHRS, YFSETQ. The germline V and J ends were trimmed by 2 bases and 6 bases, with 11 bases remaining between them. The DNA for the CDR3 is TGCGCCAGCAGCTTCCTAGGTGGAGCCGGGGAGCTGTTTTTT. Its protein product is CASSFLGGAGELFF.

This clone showed up just once. V and J are TRBV28 and TRBJ1-3; TRBD1 agrees at 7 bases. The CDR3 is 19 residues long. Per the germline V gene, CDR1 is MDHEN and CDR2 is SYDVKM. V trimming: 1 base; J trimming: 0 bases; junction bases outside the gene matches: 12. The CDR3 loop reads CASSLYTQGQPFSGNTIYF. The DNA for the CDR3 is TGTGCCAGCAGTTTATATACCCAGGGACAGCCCTTCTCTGGAAACACCATATATTTT.

The chain uses TRBV7-2 and TRBJ2-2; 8 positions agree with TRBD2. Germline CDR1 SGHTA, CDR2 FQGNSA. V lost 0 bases and J lost 2; bases outside the gene matches: 5. The CDR3 is 17 amino acids. The CDR3 DNA sequence: TGTGCCAGCAGCTTAGCTTTGCGGGGGGCTAACACCGGGGAGCTGTTTTTT. It codes for CASSLALRGANTGELFF.

The rearrangement uses TRBV6-6 and TRBJ2-2; 7 bases agree with TRBD2. This CDR3 spans 18 amino acids. CDR1 and CDR2 (germline): MNHNY, SVGAGI (reference sequence). Germline trimming cut 5 bases from V and 1 base from J; bases unmatched to any gene: 13. For the CDR3, the DNA is TGTGCCAGCAGTCTGAATATGGTAGCGGGTGAGAACACCGGGGAGCTGTTTTTT. Residues: CASSLNMVAGENTGELFF.

The CDR3 DNA is TGTGCCAGCAGCCAAGAGGGGGGGACCTACGAGCAGTACTTC. Translation gives CASSQEGGTYEQYF. V is TRBV14 and J is TRBJ2-7; 7 nucleotides agree with TRBD2. The length of the CDR3 is 14 residues. Germline V gene data show CDR1 as SGHDN and CDR2 as FVKESK. J lost 2 bases, V lost 0 bases, and 1 base had no gene match.

In its sample, this clone was seen a few times. CDR3 protein: CASSEAGQGSPEAFF. CDR3 bases: TGTGCCAGCAGTGAAGCGGGACAGGGGAGTCCCGAAGCTTTCTTT. The chain employs TRBV2 and TRBJ1-1; TRBD1 agrees at 10 bases. Germline V lookup: CDR1 SNHLY, CDR2 FYNNEI. V dropped 0 bases and J dropped 8; count of bases not matched to a gene: 6. The CDR3 contains 15 residues. The full variable domain, in which reference TRBV2 and TRBJ1-1 provide the parts outside the CDR3, is EPEVTQTPSHQVTQMGQEVILRCVPISNHLYFYWYRQILGQKVEFLVSFYNNEISEKSEIFDDQFSVERPDGSNFTLKIRSTKLEDSAMYFCASSEAGQGSPEAFFGQGTRLTVV.

The chain joins TRBV21-1 to TRBJ1-5; TRBD1 was called by the table and not checked on the DNA. TRBV21-1 is a documented pseudogene. The CDR3 runs 13 residues. CDR3 region: CARRQGWDQPQHF. CDR3 DNA: TGTGCCAGACGACAGGGTTGGGATCAGCCCCAGCATTTT.

This chain links TRBV29-1 with TRBJ2-3; D not resolved. There are 13 residues in the CDR3. Germline assignment: CDR1 SQVTM and CDR2 ANQGSEA. Written as DNA, the CDR3 is TGCACCTTTTCCCGGGTTAGCACAGATACGCAGTATTTT. Protein product: CTFSRVSTDTQYF.

This chain uses TRBV7-9 with TRBJ1-2, with a weak D call TRBD1 (5 bases). V gave up 3 bases and J gave up 7 bases, with 12 bases separating them. Looked up from germline, CDR1 is SEHNR and CDR2 is FQNEAQ (reference sequence). The CDR3 is made up of 13 amino acids. The CDR3 DNA reads as TGTGCCAGCAGCTTTGGGCGCAGGGCTGGCTACACCTTC. Translated: CASSFGRRAGYTF.

The V and J genes are TRBV7-2 and TRBJ1-2; D is perhaps TRBD1 (6 bases). Germline lookup yields CDR1 SGHTA and CDR2 FQGNSA. The CDR3 runs 17 residues. The V end was cut by 1 base, the J end by 4 bases, with 19 bases between. CDR3 sequence reads: CASSLVWGGPGTYGYTF. DNA of the CDR3: TGTGCCAGCAGCTTAGTCTGGGGGGGGCCTGGGACCTATGGCTACACCTTC.

The genes are TRBV5-4 and TRBJ2-3; weak D call: TRBD2 (5 bases). Germline-derived CDR1 and CDR2 are SGHNT and YYREEE (reference sequence). V lost 0 bases and J lost 1, with 9 bases in between. CDR3 length: 15 residues. CDR3 sequence: CASSLGGFGTDTQYF. The CDR3 nucleotides read TGTGCCAGCAGCTTGGGAGGGTTCGGCACAGATACGCAGTATTTT.

The J gene is TRBJ1-5, the V gene TRBV30; 7 bases match TRBD1. Trimming removed 0 bases from V and 7 bases from J; junction bases left unmatched: 12. Germline V gene sequence: CDR1 GTSNPN, CDR2 SVGIG (reference sequence). This CDR3 spans 16 amino acids. This CDR3 is CAWSVGRGTVNQPQHF. DNA for the CDR3: TGTGCCTGGAGTGTGGGCCGGGGGACAGTAAACCAGCCCCAGCATTTT.

This chain joins TRBV6-5 and TRBJ2-2; D perhaps matches TRBD1 (6 bases). Germline V gives CDR1 MNHEY, CDR2 SVGAGI. The CDR3 spans 14 residues. Trimming removed 6 bases from V and 0 bases from J, with 8 bases in between. The CDR3 sequence: CASSGQTNTGELFF. For the CDR3, the DNA is TGTGCCAGCAGCGGACAGACGAACACCGGGGAGCTGTTTTTT.

This clone was seen once. J is TRBJ1-5 and V is TRBV9; a weak D match, TRBD1 (6 bases). Germline V CDR1 and CDR2: SGDLS, YYNGEE. Trimming removed 0 bases from V and 4 bases from J, with 11 bases in between. CDR3 size: 15 residues. The CDR3 DNA reads TGTGCCAGCAGCGTAGATGCAGGGGAAAATCAGCCCCAGCATTTT. Amino acids: CASSVDAGENQPQHF.

This chain uses TRBV5-1 with TRBJ2-3; D gene unclear. There are 15 residues in the CDR3. V dropped 6 bases and J dropped 0 bases, with 14 bases sitting between them. Germline CDR1 SGHRS, CDR2 YFSETQ. CDR3 protein: CASTTSLQSTDTQYF. In DNA form, the CDR3 reads TGCGCCAGCACCACGTCTTTACAGAGCACAGATACGCAGTATTTT.

CDR3 residues: CASSQDYHRGDNYGYTF. The CDR3 DNA reads as TGCGCCAGCAGCCAAGATTACCACAGGGGGGACAACTATGGCTACACCTTC. The rearrangement uses TRBV4-3 and TRBJ1-2; 8 bases map to TRBD1. The CDR3 consists of 17 residues. Germline trimming cut 0 bases from V and 2 bases from J; bases unmatched to any gene: 8. From germline, CDR1 is LGHNA and CDR2 YSLEER.

The chain uses TRBV10-2 and TRBJ2-3; perhaps TRBD2 as D (6 bases). Germline V gives CDR1 WSHSY, CDR2 SAAADI. The V gene lost 1 base and the J gene lost 0 bases, with 8 bases spanning the gap. The CDR3 is 15 amino acids. The CDR3 coding sequence is TGCGCCAGCAGTGAGTGGCTAGCGAGCACAGATACGCAGTATTTT. It is translated as CASSEWLASTDTQYF.